These T cell receptor beta chains were read from a single sample in a study of cytomegalovirus exposure and HLA in healthy donors. Repertoires were generated with immunoSEQ multiplex PCR, while TCRdb's copy carries only in-frame clones and drops some. The table includes 200,000 or so clones, around 81% detected once. The specimen was PBMCs. The receptors shown here come from a woman under 30 in good health and CMV-seropositive. Each CDR3 is given with its conserved first and last residue. The order of the fields is D gene, clone size, V gene, J gene, CDR3 protein, CDR3 DNA. D genes are given only for firm matches. Expanded clones are given a class, and other clones once, few, many or no size at all.

-	few	TRBV30	TRBJ2-3	CAWSVRDTQYF	TGTGCCTGGAGTGTGCGGGATACGCAGTATTTT
-	-	TRBV9	TRBJ2-5	CASSVGGGQETQYF	TGTGCCAGCAGCGTGGGAGGGGGACAAGAGACCCAGTACTTC
TRBD2	-	TRBV7-2	TRBJ2-1	CASSSGGGINEQFF	TGTGCCAGCAGCTCCGGGGGGGGGATCAATGAGCAGTTCTTC
TRBD1	-	TRBV6-1	TRBJ1-5	CASKGTGFSNQPQHF	TGTGCCAGCAAGGGGACAGGGTTTAGCAATCAGCCCCAGCATTTT
TRBD1	-	TRBV19	TRBJ1-1	CASRKGGNTEAFF	TGTGCCAGTAGGAAAGGGGGCAACACTGAAGCTTTCTTT
-	-	TRBV29-1	TRBJ2-3	CSVVLAGVADTQYF	TGCAGCGTTGTTTTGGCAGGGGTGGCAGATACGCAATATTTT
-	once	TRBV4-3	TRBJ1-2	CASSQTTAYGYTF	TGCGCCAGCAGCCAGACGACAGCCTATGGCTACACCTTC
TRBD1	-	TRBV6-1	TRBJ1-2	CASRPLQGESHGYTF	TGTGCCAGCAGACCACTTCAGGGGGAGAGTCATGGCTACACCTTC
-	-	TRBV5-1	TRBJ1-2	CASSLSYGTNYGYTF	TGCGCCAGCAGCTTGTCTTACGGTACTAACTATGGCTACACCTTC
-	few	TRBV11-2	TRBJ2-7	CASSLEGRAAYEQYF	TGTGCCAGCAGCTTAGAGGGCAGGGCAGCCTACGAGCAGTACTTC
-	-	TRBV5-1	TRBJ2-7	CASSLEVREHEQYF	TGCGCCAGCAGCTTGGAGGTCCGGGAGCACGAGCAGTACTTC
-	-	TRBV5-1	TRBJ2-4	CASRRTDQYF	TGCGCCAGCAGACGGACAGATCAGTACTTC
-	-	TRBV5-1	TRBJ1-2	CASSLSPNSDGYTF	TGCGCCAGCAGCTTGTCCCCGAACTCGGATGGCTACACCTTC
TRBD1	-	TRBV2	TRBJ1-6	CAGQGTYNSPLHF	TGTGCCGGACAGGGCACCTATAATTCACCCCTCCACTTT
TRBD2	-	TRBV25-1	TRBJ2-5	CASENARGGLETQYF	TGTGCCAGCGAAAACGCCCGGGGGGGGTTGGAGACCCAGTACTTC
-	-	TRBV5-1	TRBJ1-2	CASSVGALGYTF	TGCGCCAGCAGCGTGGGGGCGCTCGGCTACACCTTC
-	-	TRBV6-1	TRBJ2-7	CASSENTVYEQYF	TGTGCCAGCAGTGAAAATACAGTGTACGAGCAGTACTTC
-	-	TRBV7-9	TRBJ1-5	CASSLEQGGQPQHF	TGTGCCAGCAGCTTAGAACAGGGTGGTCAGCCCCAGCATTTT
TRBD1	-	TRBV6-1	TRBJ2-7	CASRIGTGHYEQYF	TGTGCCAGCAGGATAGGGACAGGGCACTACGAGCAGTACTTC
-	-	TRBV7-2	TRBJ2-7	CASSLGGLAGYEQYF	TGTGCCAGCAGCTTAGGAGGGCTCGCGGGGTACGAGCAGTACTTC
-	once	TRBV18	TRBJ2-7	CASSPRDTPTYEQYF	TGTGCCAGCTCACCCCGGGACACCCCAACCTACGAGCAGTACTTC
-	-	TRBV7-8	TRBJ1-2	CASSLINTGRPLRGYTF	TGTGCCAGCAGCTTAATTAATACCGGGAGGCCTCTACGTGGCTACACCTTC
TRBD2	-	TRBV7-9	TRBJ2-3	CASSFPGSGVGDTQYF	TGTGCCAGCAGCTTCCCGGGAAGCGGGGTCGGAGATACGCAGTATTTT
-	few	TRBV6-6	TRBJ2-3	CASGGEGVNTDTQYF	TGTGCCAGCGGCGGTGAGGGGGTGAACACAGATACGCAGTATTTT
-	-	TRBV6-5	TRBJ2-7	CASSLVNLYEQYF	TGTGCCAGCAGTTTAGTCAACCTCTACGAGCAGTACTTC
-	-	TRBV6-6	TRBJ2-2	CASSYGQARGTGELFF	TGTGCCAGCAGTTACGGGCAGGCCCGGGGCACCGGGGAGCTGTTTTTT
TRBD1	-	TRBV13	TRBJ1-2	CASSLWDSGNYGYTF	TGTGCCAGCAGCCTATGGGACAGCGGTAACTATGGCTACACCTTC
-	-	TRBV10-2	TRBJ2-1	CASTRDRYLNEQFF	TGCGCCAGCACTAGAGACAGGTATTTGAATGAGCAGTTCTTC
-	-	TRBV6-5	TRBJ2-1	CASRFDRSYNEQFF	TGTGCCAGCAGATTCGACAGGTCCTACAATGAGCAGTTCTTC
TRBD1	few	TRBV4-2	TRBJ1-1	CASSQGQGGTEAFF	TGTGCCAGCAGCCAGGGACAGGGAGGGACTGAAGCTTTCTTT
TRBD1	-	TRBV9	TRBJ2-3	CASSRTGGFTDTQYF	TGTGCCAGCAGCAGAACAGGGGGCTTCACAGATACGCAGTATTTT
TRBD2	once	TRBV7-9	TRBJ2-3	CASSLVAGGSQYF	TGTGCCAGCAGCTTAGTCGCCGGGGGGTCGCAGTATTTT
-	-	TRBV13	TRBJ2-7	CASSFSVPDEQYF	TGTGCCAGCAGCTTCTCCGTCCCAGACGAGCAGTACTTC
-	-	TRBV9	TRBJ1-2	CASSSTGMGYGYTF	TGTGCCAGCAGCTCAACAGGGATGGGGTATGGCTACACCTTC
-	-	TRBV30	TRBJ1-3	CAWSTGSSGNTIYF	TGTGCCTGGAGCACAGGGAGCTCCGGAAACACCATATATTTT
-	few	TRBV5-1	TRBJ1-1	CASSSPMNTEAFF	TGCGCCAGCAGCTCCCCTATGAACACTGAAGCTTTCTTT
-	-	TRBV7-9	TRBJ1-1	CASSFYTGLNTEAFF	TGTGCCAGCAGCTTTTACACAGGCTTGAACACTGAAGCTTTCTTT
TRBD2	-	TRBV6-4	TRBJ2-3	CASSDVGGGTDTQYF	TGTGCCAGCAGTGACGTTGGCGGGGGGACAGATACGCAGTATTTT
TRBD2	-	TRBV27	TRBJ2-1	CASSLGAGPYNEQFF	TGTGCCAGCAGTTTAGGAGCGGGACCTTACAATGAGCAGTTCTTC
TRBD2	few	TRBV4-1	TRBJ2-1	CASSQDVRGSGVHNEQFF	TGCGCCAGCAGCCAAGATGTACGGGGTAGCGGGGTACACAATGAGCAGTTCTTC
-	-	TRBV7-6	TRBJ2-5	CASSFLGTGAQETQYF	TGTGCCAGCAGCTTCTTGGGTACGGGAGCTCAAGAGACCCAGTACTTC
-	once	TRBV6-4	TRBJ2-6	CASRRVVNLGQATGANVLTF	TGTGCCAGCCGGAGGGTGGTGAACTTAGGACAGGCGACTGGGGCCAACGTCCTGACTTTC
-	-	TRBV4-2	TRBJ1-6	CASSQGEGQSSPLHF	TGTGCCAGCAGCCAAGGGGAGGGACAAAGCTCACCCCTCCACTTT
-	-	TRBV7-2	TRBJ2-1	CASSTTGSYINEQFF	TGTGCCAGCAGCACTACCGGGTCCTACATCAATGAGCAGTTCTTC
-	-	TRBV7-9	TRBJ2-5	CASSFRRTEQYF	TGTGCCAGCAGCTTCAGACGGACAGAGCAGTACTTC
TRBD1	-	TRBV7-9	TRBJ1-4	CASRTGGVGEKLFF	TGTGCCAGCAGAACAGGGGGCGTAGGGGAAAAACTGTTTTTT
TRBD1	-	TRBV5-1	TRBJ1-4	CASSPWTGADEKLFF	TGCGCCAGCAGCCCCTGGACAGGGGCGGATGAAAAACTGTTTTTT
TRBD1	-	TRBV19	TRBJ2-7	CATKTTGQGAYEQYF	TGTGCTACGAAAACCACGGGGCAGGGGGCCTACGAGCAGTACTTC